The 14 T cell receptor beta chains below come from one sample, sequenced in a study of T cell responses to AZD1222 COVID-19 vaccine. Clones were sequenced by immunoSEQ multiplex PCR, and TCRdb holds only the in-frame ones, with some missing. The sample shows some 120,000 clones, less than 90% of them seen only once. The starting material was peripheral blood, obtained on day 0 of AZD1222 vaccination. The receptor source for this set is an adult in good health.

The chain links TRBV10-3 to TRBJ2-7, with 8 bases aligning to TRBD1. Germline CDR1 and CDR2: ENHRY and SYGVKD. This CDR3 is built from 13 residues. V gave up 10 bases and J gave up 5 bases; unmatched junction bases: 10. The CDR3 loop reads CASMTSGGDEQYF. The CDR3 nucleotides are TGTGCCAGCATGACATCAGGGGGCGACGAGCAGTACTTC.

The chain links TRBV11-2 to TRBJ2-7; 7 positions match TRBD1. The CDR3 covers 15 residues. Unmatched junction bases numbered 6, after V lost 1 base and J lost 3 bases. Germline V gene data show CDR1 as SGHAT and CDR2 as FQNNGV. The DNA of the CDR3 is TGTGCCAGCAGCTTAGTTGGACAGGAGATCTACGAGCAGTACTTC. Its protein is CASSLVGQEIYEQYF.

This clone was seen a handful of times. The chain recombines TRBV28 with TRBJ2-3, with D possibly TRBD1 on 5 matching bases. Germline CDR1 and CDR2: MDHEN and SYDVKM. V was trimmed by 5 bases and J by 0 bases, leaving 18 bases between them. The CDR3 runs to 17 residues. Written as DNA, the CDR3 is TGTGCCAGCAGTCGGCGCCTGGGCGGACAAAGCACAGATACGCAGTATTTT. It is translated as CASSRRLGGQSTDTQYF.

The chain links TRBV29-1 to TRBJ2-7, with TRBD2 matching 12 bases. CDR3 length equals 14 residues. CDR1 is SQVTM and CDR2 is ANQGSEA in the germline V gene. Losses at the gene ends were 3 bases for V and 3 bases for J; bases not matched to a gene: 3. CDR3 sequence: CSVELTSGSYEQYF. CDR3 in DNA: TGCAGCGTTGAGTTGACTAGCGGGAGCTACGAGCAGTACTTC.

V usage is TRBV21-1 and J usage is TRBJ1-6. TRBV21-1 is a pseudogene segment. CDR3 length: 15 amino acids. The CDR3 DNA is TGTGCCAGCAGCGCGGAACGGGGGTTGGGATCACCCCTCCACTTT. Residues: CASSAERGLGSPLHF.

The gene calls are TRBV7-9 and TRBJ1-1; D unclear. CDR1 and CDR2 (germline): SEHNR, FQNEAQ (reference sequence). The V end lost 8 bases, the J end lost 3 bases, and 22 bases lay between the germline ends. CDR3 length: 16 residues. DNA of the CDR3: TGTGCCAGCGGCACCTTCGCTCAGATGGCCGACACTGAAGCTTTCTTT. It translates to CASGTFAQMADTEAFF.

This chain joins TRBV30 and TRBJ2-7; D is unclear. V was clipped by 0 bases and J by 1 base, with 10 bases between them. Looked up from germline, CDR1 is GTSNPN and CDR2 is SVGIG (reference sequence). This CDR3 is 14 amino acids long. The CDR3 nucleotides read TGTGCCTGGAGTGTAGTTGCAGTATCCTACGAGCAGTACTTC. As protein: CAWSVVAVSYEQYF.

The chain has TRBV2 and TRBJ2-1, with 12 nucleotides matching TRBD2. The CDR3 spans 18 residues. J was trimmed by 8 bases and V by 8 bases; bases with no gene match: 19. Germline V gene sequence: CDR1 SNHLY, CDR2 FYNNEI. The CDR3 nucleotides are TGTGCCAGCGGGCCGGGACTAGCGGGCGCATTCCTGCCTTATGAGCAGTTCTTC. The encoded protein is CASGPGLAGAFLPYEQFF.

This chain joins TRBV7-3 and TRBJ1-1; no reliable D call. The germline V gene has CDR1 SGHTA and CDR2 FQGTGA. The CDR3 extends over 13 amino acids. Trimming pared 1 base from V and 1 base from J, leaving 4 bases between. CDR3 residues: CASSLNWNTEAFF. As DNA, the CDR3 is TGTGCCAGCAGCTTAAACTGGAACACTGAAGCTTTCTTT.

The CDR3 region is CASSLPAEYQETQYF. In DNA form, the CDR3 reads TGTGCCAGCAGTTTGCCAGCGGAGTACCAAGAGACCCAGTACTTC. V is TRBV28 and J is TRBJ2-5; perhaps TRBD2 as D (5 bases). This CDR3 contains 15 residues. Germline CDR1 reads MDHEN; CDR2 reads SYDVKM. Trimming removed 3 bases at V and 0 bases at J, with 11 bases between.

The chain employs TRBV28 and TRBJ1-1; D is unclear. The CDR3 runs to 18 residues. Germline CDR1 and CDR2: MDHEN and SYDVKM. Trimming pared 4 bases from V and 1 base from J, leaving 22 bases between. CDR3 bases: TGTGCCAGCAGTTCGCTAATTGTCCGGGGTCCCTCGAACACTGAAGCTTTCTTT. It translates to CASSSLIVRGPSNTEAFF. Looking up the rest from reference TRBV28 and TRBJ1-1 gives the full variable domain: DVKVTQSSRYLVKRTGEKVFLECVQDMDHENMFWYRQDPGLGLRLIYFSYDVKMKEKGDIPEGYSVSREKKERFSLILESASTNQTSMYLCASSSLIVRGPSNTEAFFGQGTRLTVV.

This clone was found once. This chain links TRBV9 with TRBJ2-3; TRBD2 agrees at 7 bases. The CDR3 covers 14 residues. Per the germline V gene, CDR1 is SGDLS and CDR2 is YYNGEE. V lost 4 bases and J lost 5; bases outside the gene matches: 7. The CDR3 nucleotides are TGTGCCAGCAGCTCGGCTAGCGGTCAAGATACGCAGTATTTT. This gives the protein CASSSASGQDTQYF.

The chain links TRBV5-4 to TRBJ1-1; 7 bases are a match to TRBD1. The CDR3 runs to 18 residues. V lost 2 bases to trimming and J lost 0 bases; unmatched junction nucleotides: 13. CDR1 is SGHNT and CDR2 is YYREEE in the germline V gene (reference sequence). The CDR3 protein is CASSFSQRPRGLNTEAFF. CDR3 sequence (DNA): TGTGCCAGCAGCTTTAGCCAACGCCCCAGGGGGTTGAACACTGAAGCTTTCTTT.

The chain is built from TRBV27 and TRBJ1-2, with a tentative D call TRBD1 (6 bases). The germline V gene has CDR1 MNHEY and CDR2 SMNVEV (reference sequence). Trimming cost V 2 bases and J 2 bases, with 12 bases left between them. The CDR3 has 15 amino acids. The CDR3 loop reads CASSLTGHPNYGYTF. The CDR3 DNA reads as TGTGCCAGCAGTTTAACGGGACATCCCAACTATGGCTACACCTTC.